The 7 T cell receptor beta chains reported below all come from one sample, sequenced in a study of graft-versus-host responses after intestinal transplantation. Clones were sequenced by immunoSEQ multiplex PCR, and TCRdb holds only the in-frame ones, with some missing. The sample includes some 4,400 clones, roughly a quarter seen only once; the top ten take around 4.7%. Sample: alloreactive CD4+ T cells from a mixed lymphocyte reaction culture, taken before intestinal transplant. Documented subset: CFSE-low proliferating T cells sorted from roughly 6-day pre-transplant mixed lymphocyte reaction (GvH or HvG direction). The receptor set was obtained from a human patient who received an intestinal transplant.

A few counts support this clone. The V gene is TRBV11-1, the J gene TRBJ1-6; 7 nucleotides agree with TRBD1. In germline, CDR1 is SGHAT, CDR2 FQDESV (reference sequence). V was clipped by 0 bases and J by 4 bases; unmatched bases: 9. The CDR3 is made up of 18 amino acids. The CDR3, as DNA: TGTGCCAGCAGCTTAGCAAGACTCCGGGACAGTTATAATTCACCCCTCCACTTT. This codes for CASSLARLRDSYNSPLHF.

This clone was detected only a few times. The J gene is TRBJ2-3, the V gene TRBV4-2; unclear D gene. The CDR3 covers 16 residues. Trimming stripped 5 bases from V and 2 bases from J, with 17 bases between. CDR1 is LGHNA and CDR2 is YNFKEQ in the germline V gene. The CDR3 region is CASSLSVRPYTDTQYF. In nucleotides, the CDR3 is TGTGCCAGCAGCTTGTCCGTCAGGCCCTACACAGATACGCAGTATTTT.

CDR3 region: CASSQAGGPYEQYF. Here the CDR3 DNA reads TGTGCCAGCAGCCAAGCGGGGGGGCCCTACGAGCAGTACTTC. This sequence joins TRBV14 and TRBJ2-7; 8 bases line up with TRBD2. Per germline, CDR1 SGHDN and CDR2 FVKESK. Germline trimming cut 1 base from V and 2 bases from J; bases unmatched to any gene: 1. The CDR3 extends over 14 amino acids.

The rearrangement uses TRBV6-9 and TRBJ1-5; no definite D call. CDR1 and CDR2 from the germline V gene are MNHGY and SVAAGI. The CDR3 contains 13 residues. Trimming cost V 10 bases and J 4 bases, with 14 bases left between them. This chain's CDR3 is CATRAWTNQPQHF. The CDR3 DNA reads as TGTGCCACCAGAGCATGGACGAATCAGCCCCAGCATTTT.

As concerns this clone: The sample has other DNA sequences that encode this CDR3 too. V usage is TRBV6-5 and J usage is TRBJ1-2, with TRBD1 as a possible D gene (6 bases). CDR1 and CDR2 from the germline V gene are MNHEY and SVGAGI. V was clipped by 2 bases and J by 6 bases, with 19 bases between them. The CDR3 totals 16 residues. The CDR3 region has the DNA TGTGCCAGCAGTTACCTTTGGGGGCGTTTTTCGGATGGCTACACCTTC. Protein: CASSYLWGRFSDGYTF.

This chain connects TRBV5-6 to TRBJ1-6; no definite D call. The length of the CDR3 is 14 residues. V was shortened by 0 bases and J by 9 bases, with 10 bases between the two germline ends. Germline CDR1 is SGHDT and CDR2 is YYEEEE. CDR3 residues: CASSLERGISPLHF. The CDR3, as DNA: TGTGCCAGCAGCTTGGAGCGGGGAATTTCACCCCTCCACTTT.

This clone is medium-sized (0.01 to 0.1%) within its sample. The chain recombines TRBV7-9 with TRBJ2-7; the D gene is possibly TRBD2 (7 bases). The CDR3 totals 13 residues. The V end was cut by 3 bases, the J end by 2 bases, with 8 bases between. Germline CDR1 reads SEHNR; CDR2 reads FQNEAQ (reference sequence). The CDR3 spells CASSFGGPYEQYF. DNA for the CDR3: TGTGCCAGCAGCTTCGGGGGGCCCTACGAGCAGTACTTC.